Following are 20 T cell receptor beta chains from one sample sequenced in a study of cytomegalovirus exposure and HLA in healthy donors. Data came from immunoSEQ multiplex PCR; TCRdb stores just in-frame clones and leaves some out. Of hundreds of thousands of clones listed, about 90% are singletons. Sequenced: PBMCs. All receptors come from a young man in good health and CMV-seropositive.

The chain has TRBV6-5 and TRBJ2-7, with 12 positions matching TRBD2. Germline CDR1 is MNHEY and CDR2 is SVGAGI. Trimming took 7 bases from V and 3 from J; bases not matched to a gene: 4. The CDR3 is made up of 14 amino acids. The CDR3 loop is CASTGLAGNYEQYF. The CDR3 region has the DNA TGTGCCAGCACCGGACTAGCGGGAAACTACGAGCAGTACTTC.

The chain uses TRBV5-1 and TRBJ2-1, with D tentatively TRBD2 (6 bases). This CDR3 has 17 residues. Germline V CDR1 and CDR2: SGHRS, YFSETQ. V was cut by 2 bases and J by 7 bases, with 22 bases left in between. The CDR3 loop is CASSFAEGRVWENEQFF. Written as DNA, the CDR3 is TGCGCCAGCAGCTTTGCGGAGGGGCGGGTTTGGGAGAATGAGCAGTTCTTC.

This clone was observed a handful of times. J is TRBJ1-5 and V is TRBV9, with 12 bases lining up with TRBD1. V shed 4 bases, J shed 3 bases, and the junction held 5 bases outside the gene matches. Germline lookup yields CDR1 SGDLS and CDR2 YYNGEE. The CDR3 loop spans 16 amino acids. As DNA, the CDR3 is TGTGCCAGCAGCCCAGGGACAGGGGGCCTCAATCAGCCCCAGCATTTT. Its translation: CASSPGTGGLNQPQHF.

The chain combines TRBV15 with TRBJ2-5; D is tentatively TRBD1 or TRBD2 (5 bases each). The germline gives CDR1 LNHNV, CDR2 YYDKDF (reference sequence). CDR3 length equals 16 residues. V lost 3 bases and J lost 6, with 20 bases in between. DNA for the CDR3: TGTGCCACCAGCAGCTCTGGGCAGGGAGAAATACAGACCCAGTACTTC. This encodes CATSSSGQGEIQTQYF.

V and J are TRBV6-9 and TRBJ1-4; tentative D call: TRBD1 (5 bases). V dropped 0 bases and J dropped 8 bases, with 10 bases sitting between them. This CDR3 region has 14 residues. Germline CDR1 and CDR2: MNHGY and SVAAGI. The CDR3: CASSYSQGGEKLFF. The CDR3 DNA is TGTGCCAGCAGTTATTCTCAGGGAGGCGAAAAACTGTTTTTT.

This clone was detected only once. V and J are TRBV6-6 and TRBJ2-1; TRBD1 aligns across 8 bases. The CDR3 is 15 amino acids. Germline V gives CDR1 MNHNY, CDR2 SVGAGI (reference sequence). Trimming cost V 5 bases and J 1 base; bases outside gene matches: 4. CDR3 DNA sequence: TGTGCCAGCAGTACTACAGGGGGTTCCTACAATGAGCAGTTCTTC. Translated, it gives CASSTTGGSYNEQFF.

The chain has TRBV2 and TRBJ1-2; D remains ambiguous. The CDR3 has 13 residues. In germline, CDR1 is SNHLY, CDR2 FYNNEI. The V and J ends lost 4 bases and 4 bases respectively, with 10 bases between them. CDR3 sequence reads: CASSAGEGYGYTF. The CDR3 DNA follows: TGTGCCAGCAGTGCTGGGGAAGGCTATGGCTACACCTTC. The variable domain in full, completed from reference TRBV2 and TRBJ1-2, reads EPEVTQTPSHQVTQMGQEVILRCVPISNHLYFYWYRQILGQKVEFLVSFYNNEISEKSEIFDDQFSVERPDGSNFTLKIRSTKLEDSAMYFCASSAGEGYGYTFGSGTRLTVV.

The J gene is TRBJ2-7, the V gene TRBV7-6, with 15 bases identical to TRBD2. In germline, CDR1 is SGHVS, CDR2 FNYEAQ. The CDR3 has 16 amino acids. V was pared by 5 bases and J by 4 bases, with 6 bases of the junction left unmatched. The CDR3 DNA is TGTGCCAGCAGCAACACCGGGACTAGCGGGAGGTACGAGCAGTACTTC. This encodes CASSNTGTSGRYEQYF.

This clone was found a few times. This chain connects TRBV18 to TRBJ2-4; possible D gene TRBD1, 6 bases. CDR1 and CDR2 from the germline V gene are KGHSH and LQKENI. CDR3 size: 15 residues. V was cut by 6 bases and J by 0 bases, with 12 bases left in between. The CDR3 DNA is TGTGCCAGCTCTTCCGACAGGCGAGCCAAAAACATTCAGTACTTC. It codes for CASSSDRRAKNIQYF.

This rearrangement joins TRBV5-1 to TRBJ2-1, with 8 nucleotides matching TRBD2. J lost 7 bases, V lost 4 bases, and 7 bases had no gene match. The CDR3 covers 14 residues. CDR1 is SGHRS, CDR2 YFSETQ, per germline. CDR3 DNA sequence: TGCGCCAGCAGCACCCTAGCGGGTTTTAATGAGCAGTTCTTC. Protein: CASSTLAGFNEQFF.

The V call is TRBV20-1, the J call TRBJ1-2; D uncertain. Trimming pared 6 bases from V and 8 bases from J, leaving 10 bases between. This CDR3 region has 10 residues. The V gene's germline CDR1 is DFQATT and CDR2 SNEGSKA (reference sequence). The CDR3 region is CSARRGGYTF. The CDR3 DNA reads TGCAGTGCCCGGCGGGGAGGCTACACCTTC.

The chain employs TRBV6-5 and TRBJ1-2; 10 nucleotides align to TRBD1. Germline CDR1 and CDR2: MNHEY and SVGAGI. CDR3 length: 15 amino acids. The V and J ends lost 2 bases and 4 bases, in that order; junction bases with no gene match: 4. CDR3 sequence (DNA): TGTGCCAGCAGTTACGCGACAGGGGGCCGCTATGGCTACACCTTC. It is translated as CASSYATGGRYGYTF.

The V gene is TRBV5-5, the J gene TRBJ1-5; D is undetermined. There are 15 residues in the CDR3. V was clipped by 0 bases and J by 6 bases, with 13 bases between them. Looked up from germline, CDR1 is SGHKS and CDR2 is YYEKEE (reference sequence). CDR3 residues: CASSLERKGSQPQHF. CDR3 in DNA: TGTGCCAGCAGCTTGGAAAGGAAGGGAAGTCAGCCCCAGCATTTT.

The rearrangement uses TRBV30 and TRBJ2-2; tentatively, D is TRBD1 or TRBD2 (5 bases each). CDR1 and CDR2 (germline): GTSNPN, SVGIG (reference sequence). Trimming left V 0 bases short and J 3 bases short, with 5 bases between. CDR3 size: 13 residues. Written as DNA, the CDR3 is TGTGCCTGGAGTGTGGGGGACACCGGGGAGCTGTTTTTT. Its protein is CAWSVGDTGELFF.

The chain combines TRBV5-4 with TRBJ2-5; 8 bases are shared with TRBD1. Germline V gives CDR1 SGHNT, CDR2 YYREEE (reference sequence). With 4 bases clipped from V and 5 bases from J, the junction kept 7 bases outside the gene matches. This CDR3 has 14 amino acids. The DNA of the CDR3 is TGTGCCAGCAGCAAGACAGGGGTCTTGGAGACCCAGTACTTC. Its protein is CASSKTGVLETQYF. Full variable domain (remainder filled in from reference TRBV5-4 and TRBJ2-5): ETGVTQSPTHLIKTRGQQVTLRCSSQSGHNTVSWYQQALGQGPQFIFQYYREEENGRGNFPPRFSGLQFPNYSSELNVNALELDDSALYLCASSKTGVLETQYFGPGTRLLVL.

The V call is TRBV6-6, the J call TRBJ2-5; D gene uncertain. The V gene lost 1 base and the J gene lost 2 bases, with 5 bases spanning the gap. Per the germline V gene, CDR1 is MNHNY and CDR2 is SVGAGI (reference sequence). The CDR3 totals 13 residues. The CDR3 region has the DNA TGTGCCAGCAGTTACTGGAAGCAAGAGACCCAGTACTTC. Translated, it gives CASSYWKQETQYF.

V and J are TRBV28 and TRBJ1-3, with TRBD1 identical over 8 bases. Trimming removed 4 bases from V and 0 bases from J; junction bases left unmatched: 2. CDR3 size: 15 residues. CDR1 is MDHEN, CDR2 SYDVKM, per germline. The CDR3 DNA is TGTGCCAGCAGTTCGGGACAGGCCTCTGGAAACACCATATATTTT. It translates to CASSSGQASGNTIYF.

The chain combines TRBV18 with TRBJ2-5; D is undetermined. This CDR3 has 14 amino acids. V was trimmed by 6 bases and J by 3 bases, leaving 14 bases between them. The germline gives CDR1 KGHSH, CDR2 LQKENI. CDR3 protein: CASSHVGLKETQYF. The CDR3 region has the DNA TGTGCCAGCTCGCACGTCGGCTTGAAAGAGACCCAGTACTTC.

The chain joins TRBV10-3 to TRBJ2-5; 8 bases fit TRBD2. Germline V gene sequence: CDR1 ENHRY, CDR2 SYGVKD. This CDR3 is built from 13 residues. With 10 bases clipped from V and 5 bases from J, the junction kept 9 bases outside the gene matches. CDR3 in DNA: TGTGCCACCGGGACTAGAGTGAGTGAGACCCAGTACTTC. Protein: CATGTRVSETQYF.

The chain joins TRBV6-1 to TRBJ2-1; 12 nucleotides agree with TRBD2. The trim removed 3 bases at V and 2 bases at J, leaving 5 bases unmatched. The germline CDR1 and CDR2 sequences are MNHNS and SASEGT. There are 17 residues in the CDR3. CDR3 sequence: CASSDRTSGRTYNEQFF. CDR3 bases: TGTGCCAGCAGTGACCGTACTAGCGGGAGGACCTACAATGAGCAGTTCTTC.